This T cell receptor beta chain was captured by sequencing in a study of T cell repertoires in cytomegalovirus infection. The overall study: Newly reported HLA-C-restricted and thoroughly characterized HLA-B-restricted CMV epitopes were employed. Through public TCR beta signatures, both CMV infection and matching HLA type were indicated.

This clonotype was counted at least ten times. Its antigen is undetermined. Points from the study as a whole: Ex vivo responses were dominated by HLA-C-restricted CMV-specific TCR beta clonotypes. There were carriers of CMV plus the relevant HLA, and cumulative public TCR beta family frequency identified them.

In TCRdb, the reads were re-called with MiXCR into one record per CDR3 protein. The sample records 40,000 to 55,000 distinct CDR3 sequences, 21% being singletons. V dropped 6 bases and J dropped 2; count of bases not matched to a gene: 2. The CDR3 sequence is 14 residues long. Germline V gives CDR1 MNHEY, CDR2 SVGAGI. This sample comprised CD8+ T cells from cultured PBMCs, obtained from culture after CMV antigen stimulation. The origin of this receptor is a human donor in good health (CMV status not recorded). Some clones in this sample may be carry-over from other donors' samples. This sequence joins TRBV6-5 and TRBJ2-1, with 9 bases lining up with TRBD1. The CDR3 DNA reads as TGTGCCAGCAGCCGACAGGGGGCCTACAATGAGCAGTTCTTC. It translates to CASSRQGAYNEQFF.